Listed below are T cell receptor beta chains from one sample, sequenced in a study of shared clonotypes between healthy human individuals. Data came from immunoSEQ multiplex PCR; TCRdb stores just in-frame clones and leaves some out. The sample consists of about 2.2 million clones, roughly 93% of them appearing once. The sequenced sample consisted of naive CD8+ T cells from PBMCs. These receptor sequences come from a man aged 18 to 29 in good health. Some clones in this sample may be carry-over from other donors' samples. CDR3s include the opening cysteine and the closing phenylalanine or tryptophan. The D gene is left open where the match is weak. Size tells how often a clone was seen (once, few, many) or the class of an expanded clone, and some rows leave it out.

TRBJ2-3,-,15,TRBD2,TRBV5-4,TGTGCCAGCAGCGCCGGGACTAGCAGCACAGATACGCAGTATTTT,CASSAGTSSTDTQYF
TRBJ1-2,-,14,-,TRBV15,TGTGCCACCGCGGGAGACAGTAGATTCTATGGCTACACCTTC,CATAGDSRFYGYTF
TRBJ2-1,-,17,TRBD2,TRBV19,TGTGCCAGTAGTATGACTAGCGGGAGTTTGGCCTACAATGAGCAGTTCTTC,CASSMTSGSLAYNEQFF
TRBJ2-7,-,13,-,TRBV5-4,TGTGCCAGCAGCGGGGGGCTAACCTACGAGCAGTACTTC,CASSGGLTYEQYF
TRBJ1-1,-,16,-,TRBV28,TGTGCCAGCAGTCGACGGGAGAGGTATCCACGGACTGAAGCTTTCTTT,CASSRRERYPRTEAFF
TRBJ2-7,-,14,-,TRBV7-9,TGTGCCAGCAGCGCAAACAGGGCTGGCTACGAGCAGTACTTC,CASSANRAGYEQYF
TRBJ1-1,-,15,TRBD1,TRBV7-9,TGTGCCAGCAGCTTAGATCCGACAGGGGGCACTGAAGCTTTCTTT,CASSLDPTGGTEAFF
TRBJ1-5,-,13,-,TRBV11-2,TGTGCCAGCACCGACGGAAGCAATCAGCCCCAGCATTTT,CASTDGSNQPQHF
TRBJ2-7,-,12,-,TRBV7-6,TGTGCCAGCAGCGACCAAGGGTACGAGCAGTACTTC,CASSDQGYEQYF
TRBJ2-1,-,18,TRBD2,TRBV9,TGTGCCAGCAGCGTAGGCCGGACTAGCGGGAGGCCAGACCGTGAGCAGTTCTTC,CASSVGRTSGRPDREQFF
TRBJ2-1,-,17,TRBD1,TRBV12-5,TGTGCTAGTGGTTTGCCACCGCAGGGGGCCCTCCCAATGGAGCAGTTCTTC,CASGLPPQGALPMEQFF
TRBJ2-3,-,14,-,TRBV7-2,TGTGCCAGCAGCTTAGTTAGTGGGACAGATACGCAGTATTTT,CASSLVSGTDTQYF
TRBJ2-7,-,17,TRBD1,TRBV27,TGTGCCAGCAGTCCGATCCGGGACAGGGGTTTAGCCTACGAGCAGTACTTC,CASSPIRDRGLAYEQYF
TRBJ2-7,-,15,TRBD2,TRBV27,TGTGCCAGCAGTTTATCAAGCGGGGGCAACTACGAGCAGTACTTC,CASSLSSGGNYEQYF
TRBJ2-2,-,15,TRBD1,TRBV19,TGTGCCAGTAGTATGGTCCACAGGGGGCACGGGGAGCTGTTTTTT,CASSMVHRGHGELFF
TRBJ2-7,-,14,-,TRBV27,TGTGCCAGCAGGACACAGGTGGGGGCCTACGAGCAGTACTTC,CASRTQVGAYEQYF
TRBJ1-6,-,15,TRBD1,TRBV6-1,TGTGCCAGCAGTGAACCGGGACAGACTTATTCACCCCTCCACTTT,CASSEPGQTYSPLHF
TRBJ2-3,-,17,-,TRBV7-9,TGTGCCAGCAGCTTAGTCCCCTCGGGAGCCATCACAGATACGCAGTATTTT,CASSLVPSGAITDTQYF
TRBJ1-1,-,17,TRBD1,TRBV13,TGTGCCAGCAGCACCGAAGGTCCCTCAGGGGGGAACACTGAAGCTTTCTTT,CASSTEGPSGGNTEAFF
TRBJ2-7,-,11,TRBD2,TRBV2,TGTGCCAGCAGTGGAGCGGGAGAGCAGTACTTC,CASSGAGEQYF
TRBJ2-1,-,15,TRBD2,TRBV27,TGTGCCAGCAGTTTAGCGGGAGGGCCCCACAATGAGCAGTTCTTC,CASSLAGGPHNEQFF
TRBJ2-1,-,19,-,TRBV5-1,TGCGCCAGCAGCAACCGGGACGGGATAACCGGGAGCGTGCTCAATGAGCAGTTCTTC,CASSNRDGITGSVLNEQFF
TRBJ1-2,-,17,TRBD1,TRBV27,TGTGCCAGCAGTTTATACCCCTACAGGGGAACAAAGGATGGCTACACCTTC,CASSLYPYRGTKDGYTF
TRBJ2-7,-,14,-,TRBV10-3,TGTGCCATCAGCCAGGGACGGATTCCCTACGAGCAGTACTTC,CAISQGRIPYEQYF
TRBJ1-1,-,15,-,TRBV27,TGTGCCAGCAGTTTCGGCAGAGGAATGAACACTGAAGCTTTCTTT,CASSFGRGMNTEAFF
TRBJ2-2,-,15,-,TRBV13,TGTGCCAGCAGCTTGGACAGACGATACACCGGGGAGCTGTTTTTT,CASSLDRRYTGELFF
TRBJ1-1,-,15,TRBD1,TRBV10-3,TGTGCCATCAGTGAGGGGACAGGAGGGAACACTGAAGCTTTCTTT,CAISEGTGGNTEAFF
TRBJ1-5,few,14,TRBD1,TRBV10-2,TGCGCCAGCAGAGCAACAGGGGCGTATCAGCCCCAGCATTTT,CASRATGAYQPQHF
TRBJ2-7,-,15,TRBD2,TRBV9,TGTGCCAGCAGTCTAGCGGGAGGGGACTCCTACGAGCAGTACTTC,CASSLAGGDSYEQYF
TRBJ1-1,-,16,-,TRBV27,TGTGCCAGCAGTTTAGGGCCGGGAGTCGGGAACACTGAAGCTTTCTTT,CASSLGPGVGNTEAFF
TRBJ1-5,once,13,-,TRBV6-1,TGTGCCAGCAGTGAATTAACCAATCAGCCCCAGCATTTT,CASSELTNQPQHF